This entry lists 25 T cell receptor beta chains sequenced from one sample in a study of blood T cell repertoires in COVID-19. Sequenced by immunoSEQ multiplex PCR; TCRdb stores in-frame clones only, minus some. The sample carries about 240,000 clones, roughly 76% recorded once. Sequencing was carried out using peripheral blood. All receptors derive from a woman of 80 years or more with COVID-19, enrolled during active disease.

The V and J genes are TRBV19 and TRBJ1-2; tentatively, D is TRBD1 (5 bases). The ends were cut back, 8 bases at V and 4 bases at J, with 14 bases in the middle. Germline V gives CDR1 LNHDA, CDR2 SQIVND (reference sequence). The length of the CDR3 is 13 residues. The CDR3 protein is CASSSDRGYGYTF. The CDR3 region has the DNA TGTGCCAGTTCTTCCGACAGAGGCTATGGCTACACCTTC.

The rearrangement links TRBV7-2 to TRBJ2-3; D is perhaps TRBD2 (6 bases). The CDR3 sequence is 15 residues long. Looked up from germline, CDR1 is SGHTA and CDR2 is FQGNSA. V lost 1 base and J 7 bases, leaving 15 bases between the germline ends. The CDR3 nucleotides are TGTGCCAGCAGCTTAGGGGCGGGAACGGGGAATACGCAGTATTTT. This translates into CASSLGAGTGNTQYF.

This clone has just one count. The J gene is TRBJ2-5, the V gene TRBV7-6; 8 bases match TRBD1. This CDR3 contains 13 residues. V lost 5 bases to trimming and J lost 5 bases; unmatched junction nucleotides: 4. Germline V gene lookup returns CDR1 SGHVS and CDR2 FNYEAQ. CDR3 coding DNA: TGTGCCAGCAGCGACAGGGGAAGGGAGACCCAGTACTTC. It encodes CASSDRGRETQYF.

The chain combines TRBV6-2 or TRBV6-3 with TRBJ2-1, with a tentative D call TRBD2 (6 bases). This CDR3 comprises 14 residues. V was trimmed by 4 bases and J by 8 bases, leaving 15 bases between them. Germline CDR1 MNHEY, CDR2 SVGEGT. The chain's CDR3 is CASSLPLRGDEQFF. The CDR3 DNA follows: TGTGCCAGCAGTTTACCCCTGCGGGGAGATGAGCAGTTCTTC.

The V call is TRBV28, the J call TRBJ1-4, with 7 positions matching TRBD1. V lost 6 bases and J lost 7; bases outside the gene matches: 5. Looked up from germline, CDR1 is MDHEN and CDR2 is SYDVKM. The CDR3 extends over 13 amino acids. This CDR3 reads CASRPTGVEKLFF. The CDR3 DNA is TGTGCCAGCAGACCCACAGGGGTTGAAAAACTGTTTTTT.

The CDR3 nucleotides read TGCGCCAGCAGCCAGGGACAGGGAGGAGGAGAGACCCAGTACTTC. Its translation: CASSQGQGGGETQYF. The rearrangement joins TRBV4-3 to TRBJ2-5; 9 positions agree with TRBD1. The germline V gene encodes CDR1 LGHNA and CDR2 YSLEER. The CDR3 has 15 residues. The junction had 6 bases not matched to a gene; V was cut back by 3 bases and J by 4 bases.

The V gene is TRBV15, the J gene TRBJ2-1; 9 bases are a match to TRBD1. The germline CDR1 and CDR2 sequences are LNHNV and YYDKDF (reference sequence). There are 15 residues in the CDR3. The V and J ends lost 5 bases and 7 bases, in that order; junction bases with no gene match: 9. The CDR3 DNA follows: TGTGCCACCAGCCGACGACAGGGGGTGTTGAATGAGCAGTTCTTC. It encodes CATSRRQGVLNEQFF.

The V and J genes are TRBV11-2 and TRBJ2-5; D call uncertain. Germline loops: CDR1 SGHAT, CDR2 FQNNGV. The V and J ends lost 2 bases and 5 bases respectively, with 9 bases between them. There are 13 residues in the CDR3. The CDR3 region is CASSLNSRETQYF. The CDR3 region has the DNA TGTGCCAGCAGCTTAAACTCCCGGGAGACCCAGTACTTC.

The rearrangement links TRBV29-1 to TRBJ2-3, with 7 bases fitting TRBD1. The CDR3 runs to 13 residues. Germline V CDR1 and CDR2: SQVTM, ANQGSEA. The J segment lost 4 bases and the V segment lost 0 bases, leaving 1 base of the junction unmatched. The CDR3 protein is CSVEDTGADTQYF. CDR3 coding DNA: TGCAGCGTTGAAGATACAGGGGCAGATACGCAGTATTTT.

This clone was recorded a few times. This sequence joins TRBV3-1 (or the pseudogene TRBV3-2) and TRBJ2-1; D is possibly TRBD2 (6 bases). Trimming pared 7 bases from V and 7 bases from J, leaving 14 bases between. This CDR3 spans 13 amino acids. Looked up from germline, CDR1 is LGHDT and CDR2 is YNNKEL (reference sequence). The DNA for the CDR3 is TGTGCCAGCAAGACCAGGGCGGGGAATGAGCAGTTCTTC. It is translated as CASKTRAGNEQFF.

V usage is TRBV5-4 and J usage is TRBJ1-4; 10 bases align to TRBD1. J gave up 0 bases and V 4 bases, and 3 bases lay outside the gene matches. Germline V lookup: CDR1 SGHNT, CDR2 YYREEE (reference sequence). The CDR3 consists of 16 residues. The CDR3 is CASSRGQGATNEKLFF. The CDR3 bases are TGTGCCAGCAGCCGTGGACAGGGGGCAACTAATGAAAAACTGTTTTTT.

The chain links TRBV19 to TRBJ1-1, with 7 bases identical to TRBD1. There are 14 residues in the CDR3. The germline V gene encodes CDR1 LNHDA and CDR2 SQIVND (reference sequence). V shed 4 bases, J shed 2 bases, and the junction held 4 bases outside the gene matches. CDR3 protein: CASSNRQGNTEAFF. CDR3 DNA: TGTGCCAGTAGTAACCGACAGGGAAACACTGAAGCTTTCTTT.

This chain joins TRBV7-3 and TRBJ1-1; a possible D gene is TRBD1 (6 bases). CDR1 SGHTA and CDR2 FQGTGA come from the germline V gene. The CDR3 has 14 amino acids. Trimming shortened V by 4 bases and J by 4 bases, and 13 bases separated the two germline ends. The CDR3 bases are TGTGCCAGCAGCTCGACAGGTCAAGCCACTGAAGCTTTCTTT. Translation gives CASSSTGQATEAFF.

The J gene is TRBJ2-3, the V gene TRBV5-1; the match to TRBD2 covers 9 bases. The CDR3 covers 16 residues. Per the germline V gene, CDR1 is SGHRS and CDR2 is YFSETQ. The trim removed 0 bases at V and 4 bases at J, leaving 6 bases unmatched. CDR3 loop: CASSLGIAGESDTQYF. CDR3 bases: TGCGCCAGCAGCTTGGGGATAGCGGGGGAGTCAGATACGCAGTATTTT. The whole variable domain, filled in from reference TRBV5-1 and TRBJ2-3, reads KAGVTQTPRYLIKTRGQQVTLSCSPISGHRSVSWYQQTPGQGLQFLFEYFSETQRNKGNFPGRFSGRQFSNSRSEMNVSTLELGDSALYLCASSLGIAGESDTQYFGPGTRLTVL.

This clone was detected a few times. This sequence joins TRBV6-5 and TRBJ2-7, with D possibly TRBD2 on 5 matching bases. V shed 2 bases and J shed 2 bases, with 7 bases lying between them. The CDR3 extends over 13 amino acids. Germline-derived CDR1 and CDR2 are MNHEY and SVGAGI. The CDR3 DNA is TGTGCCAGCAGTTACCCCGGGACCTACGAGCAGTACTTC. It encodes CASSYPGTYEQYF.

Turning to this clone: Distinct nucleotide sequences in the sample also encode this CDR3. The chain joins TRBV18 to TRBJ2-1; 9 nucleotides match TRBD2. J lost 4 bases, V lost 1 base, and 5 bases had no gene match. CDR3 length: 16 amino acids. Germline lookup yields CDR1 KGHSH and CDR2 LQKENI. The CDR3 region is CASSPRLAGEYNEQFF. CDR3 DNA sequence: TGTGCCAGCTCACCACGCTTAGCGGGGGAGTACAATGAGCAGTTCTTC.

This clone occurred a few times. This rearrangement joins TRBV7-2 to TRBJ1-5, with a possible D match to TRBD1 (5 bases). This CDR3 has 14 amino acids. Germline V gene data show CDR1 as SGHTA and CDR2 as FQGNSA. V was shortened by 5 bases and J by 9 bases, with 17 bases between the two germline ends. The CDR3 protein is CASSLGRGSRPQHF. The CDR3 region has the DNA TGTGCCAGCAGCCTTGGACGGGGGAGCCGGCCCCAGCATTTT.

The chain combines TRBV7-8 with TRBJ2-1, with 9 positions matching TRBD2. The CDR3 consists of 18 residues. V trimming: 3 bases; J trimming: 0 bases; junction bases outside the gene matches: 9. CDR1 and CDR2 (germline): SGHVS, FQNEAQ. The CDR3 sequence is CASSLGSGSLSSYNEQFF. The CDR3 region has the DNA TGTGCCAGCAGCTTGGGTAGCGGGAGCCTCAGCTCCTACAATGAGCAGTTCTTC.

The genes are TRBV5-1 and TRBJ2-1; weak D call: TRBD2 (6 bases). The CDR3 is made up of 15 amino acids. The germline CDR1 and CDR2 sequences are SGHRS and YFSETQ. Trimming took off 3 bases at V and 1 base at J, with 11 bases between the two ends. The CDR3 reads CASSSLAESYNEQFF. The CDR3 bases are TGCGCCAGCAGCTCCTTAGCGGAGTCCTACAATGAGCAGTTCTTC.

The genes are TRBV6-5 and TRBJ1-2, with D possibly matching TRBD1 (5 bases). Trimming shortened V by 0 bases and J by 5 bases, and 7 bases separated the two germline ends. CDR1 is MNHEY and CDR2 is SVGAGI in the germline V gene. The CDR3 sequence is 13 residues long. The CDR3 sequence: CASSYSTDYGYTF. The DNA for the CDR3 is TGTGCCAGCAGTTACTCGACAGATTATGGCTACACCTTC.

This chain uses TRBV19 with TRBJ2-5; TRBD1 matches at 9 bases. J lost 4 bases, V lost 1 base, and 10 bases had no gene match. From germline, CDR1 is LNHDA and CDR2 SQIVND (reference sequence). The CDR3 loop spans 17 amino acids. DNA for the CDR3: TGTGCCAGTAGTATAGGGGGGACAGGGTCTGGTTTAGAGACCCAGTACTTC. Translation gives CASSIGGTGSGLETQYF.

CDR3 sequence reads: CASGRDRDYEQYF. The CDR3 bases are TGCGCCAGCGGAAGGGACAGGGACTACGAGCAGTACTTC. The J gene is TRBJ2-7, the V gene TRBV5-1, with TRBD1 identical over 9 bases. Per the germline V gene, CDR1 is SGHRS and CDR2 is YFSETQ. The CDR3 is 13 residues long. The V and J ends lost 7 bases and 3 bases, in that order; junction bases with no gene match: 5.

J is TRBJ1-5 and V is TRBV6-2 or TRBV6-3; D not certain. The CDR3 extends over 15 amino acids. V was clipped by 3 bases and J by 3 bases, with 12 bases between them. Germline V gene sequence: CDR1 MNHEY, CDR2 SVGEGT. CDR3 DNA sequence: TGTGCCAGCAGTTATGGCAGCGCCTTCAATCAGCCCCAGCATTTT. Its translation: CASSYGSAFNQPQHF.

V is TRBV9 and J is TRBJ2-2; D is possibly TRBD2 (6 bases). The CDR3 totals 15 residues. CDR1 is SGDLS, CDR2 YYNGEE, per germline. The germline V and J ends were trimmed by 2 bases and 7 bases, with 15 bases remaining between them. DNA for the CDR3: TGTGCCAGCAGCGTGGACTACGGCGGGGTCGGGGAGCTGTTTTTT. It encodes CASSVDYGGVGELFF. Together with reference TRBV9 and TRBJ2-2, the CDR3 gives the full variable domain: DSGVTQTPKHLITATGQRVTLRCSPRSGDLSVYWYQQSLDQGLQFLIQYYNGEERAKGNILERFSAQQFPDLHSELNLSSLELGDSALYFCASSVDYGGVGELFFGEGSRLTVL.

The chain carries TRBV3-1 (or the pseudogene TRBV3-2) and TRBJ1-1; no clear D. V gave up 1 base and J gave up 11 bases, with 17 bases separating them. Germline V CDR1 and CDR2: LGHDT, YNNKEL (reference sequence). This CDR3 is built from 14 residues. In DNA, the CDR3 is TGTGCCAGCAGCCAAGTTGCGTACGGAGCAAGGGCTTTCTTT. Translating gives CASSQVAYGARAFF.